The sequence of this TCR beta chain was determined in a study of chemoradiotherapy in HPV16-positive cancers (dated 2022 in TCRdb). As for the study more broadly: Functional T-cell assays on cells from two HPV16-positive patients defined candidate HPV-specific T-cell clones and common TCR motifs. The study asked whether T-cell immunity to the HPV oncoproteins E6 and E7 changes during chemoradiotherapy and whether this immunity affects survival. The candidate HPV-specific TCRs and motifs were subsequently tracked in TCR repertoires obtained from 86 patients with HPV-related cancers. Overall study outcomes, separate from this receptor: Expansion of candidate HPV-specific clones and E7-related TCR motifs was observed in the tumor microenvironment during treatment, whereas no such expansion was observed for non-HPV-specific T cells. Only a couple of HPV16-positive patients were used to derive the functional definition of HPV-specific T cells, and the survival association was reported for HPV16-positive patients. In HPV16-positive patients, expansion of HPV-responsive T cells during chemoradiotherapy was associated with improved recurrence-free survival.

As regards this clone: No cognate antigen has been identified for it. No much larger clonotype is one base removed from it; base qualities were not supplied.

Receptors were amplified or captured by the immunoSEQ multiplex PCR assay. The table was pulled from immuneACCESS by TCRdb, which kept in-frame rearrangements only. Such tables lose some clones; where checked, under half of the loss comes from unresolved V genes, and the rest has no known cause. This sample is represented by 20,000 to 30,000 clones; approximately 94% of them were singletons. The ten largest clones capture 2.7% of the sample. Repertoires were sampled repeatedly over the course of chemoradiotherapy so that clonal expansion in the tumor microenvironment could be followed. V is clipped by 3 bases and J by 4 bases, and the sequence between their germline boundaries is 13 bases long. CDR1 and CDR2 were assigned from the germline V gene as MGHRA and YSYEKL. From the cysteine through the phenylalanine, the CDR3 covers 15 amino acids. Left in the record is the CDR3 DNA by itself, 45 bases read in frame from the first base.

Sampling was conducted from a patient who underwent chemoradiotherapy. The chain is encoded by TRBV4-1 joined to TRBJ1-3; TRBD1 might be the D gene, on 5 matching bases. The TCR comes from a human donor with HPV-associated anogenital cancer. The CDR3 amino acid sequence is: CASSQNLGGGNTIYF. The DNA reads TGCGCCAGCAGCCAGAACCTTGGGGGGGGAAACACCATATATTTT.